This T cell receptor (beta chain) was found in a study of blood T cells in healthy people across ages. Study conclusions and caveats: TCR beta diversity tracked closely with naive T cell percentage. Diversity was higher, and naive CD4+ cells more numerous, in long-lived donors than in aged donors.

Per individual sample, total RNA of at least 5.5 micrograms was extracted. V shed 1 base and J shed 0 bases, with 14 bases lying between them. The germline V gene encodes CDR1 SEHNR and CDR2 FQNEAQ (reference sequence). CDR3 length: 17 amino acids. The use of a sample-barcoded 5' primer and a J-beta primer mix characterized a second PCR of about 7 to 12 cycles. Every cDNA molecule carried a tag from a template-switch adaptor bearing 12 random nucleotides. TCRdb reprocessed the 5' RACE reads with MiXCR, giving one entry per CDR3 protein. The profile shows 790,000 or so distinct CDR3 sequences, about 42% of them singletons. As to this clonotype: What it recognizes is unknown.

The receptor's source is an older man in good health. The rearrangement links TRBV7-9 to TRBJ2-3; D may be TRBD1 (6 bases). What was sequenced was blood. The CDR3 nucleotides are TGTGCCAGCAGCTTAGGCCGGGGCAGGGGAAGCACAGATACGCAGTATTTT. Protein: CASSLGRGRGSTDTQYF. Using reference TRBV7-9 and TRBJ2-3 for the parts outside the CDR3, the full variable domain is DTGVSQNPRHKITKRGQNVTFRCDPISEHNRLYWYRQTLGQGPEFLTYFQNEAQLEKSRLLSDRFSAERPKGSFSTLEIQRTEQGDSAMYLCASSLGRGRGSTDTQYFGPGTRLTVL.